One and the same sample provided the 27 T cell receptor beta chains below, sequenced in a study of T-cell memory formation after mild COVID-19 (dated by TCRdb to the early 2020s). Libraries were made using 5' RACE. Sequencer: Illumina NovaSeq 6000. TCRdb redid the processing of the public reads, applying fastp at Q25 and MiXCR, and retained in-frame beta chains. Rows are combined by CDR3 protein, so each entry shows the most common genes and DNA. The sample contains 100,000 or so distinct CDR3 sequences, more than 9.5% of them found a single time. The ten largest clones represent approximately 39% of the sample. Sample: PBMCs or a T cell subset sorted from them (not recorded which). The source is a man younger than 35 who had mild COVID-19 (a few samples of this study predate the infection). The sample titles of this study are shuffled in the database, so cell type and time point are left out; the donor was told from shared clones.

This clonotype appeared many times. The gene calls are TRBV4-3 and TRBJ2-1; D not certain. Germline loops: CDR1 LGHNA, CDR2 YSLEER. V was clipped by 0 bases and J by 4 bases, with 7 bases between them. The CDR3 length is 14 residues. The CDR3 spells CASSQDGFYNEQFF. The CDR3 DNA reads TGCGCCAGCAGCCAAGATGGGTTTTACAATGAGCAGTTCTTC.

The rearrangement links TRBV4-1 to TRBJ2-1; the D gene could be TRBD1 or TRBD2 (6 bases each). Deletions cut 4 bases from V and 6 bases from J, with 19 bases between. Germline V gene sequence: CDR1 MGHRA, CDR2 YSYEKL. The CDR3 spans 16 residues. The CDR3 is CASSLARGPTTNEQFF. The CDR3 nucleotides are TGCGCCAGCAGCCTCGCTCGGGGGCCCACGACCAATGAGCAGTTCTTC.

This clonotype was seen more than once but under ten times. The chain links TRBV9 to TRBJ2-7; D perhaps matches TRBD2 (6 bases). CDR3 length: 14 amino acids. CDR1 and CDR2 from the germline V gene are SGDLS and YYNGEE. With 2 bases removed from V and 0 bases from J, the gap between germline ends came to 9 bases. The CDR3 nucleotides read TGTGCCAGCAGCGTTCGGGAGTTCTCCTACGAGCAGTACTTC. This gives the protein CASSVREFSYEQYF.

The chain has TRBV6-1 and TRBJ2-1; D ambiguous. CDR1 is MNHNS and CDR2 is SASEGT in the germline V gene. This CDR3 is built from 10 residues. V gave up 4 bases and J gave up 11 bases, with 6 bases separating them. This CDR3 reads CASSGTQQFF. CDR3 bases: TGTGCCAGCAGTGGCACCCAGCAGTTCTTC.

This sequence joins TRBV5-1 and TRBJ2-3; no clear D gene. From germline, CDR1 is SGHRS and CDR2 YFSETQ. This CDR3 has 11 amino acids. The germline V and J ends were trimmed by 5 bases and 3 bases, with 4 bases remaining between them. The CDR3 here is CASRVTDTQYF. The CDR3 bases are TGCGCCAGCAGAGTGACAGATACGCAGTATTTT.

The chain employs TRBV19 and TRBJ1-1; TRBD1 agrees at 7 bases. The V gene's germline CDR1 is LNHDA and CDR2 SQIVND (reference sequence). This CDR3 spans 13 amino acids. V was pared by 5 bases and J by 3 bases, with 3 bases of the junction left unmatched. CDR3 residues: CASSGTGDTEAFF. The DNA of the CDR3 is TGTGCCAGTAGTGGAACAGGGGACACTGAAGCTTTCTTT.

The chain carries TRBV25-1 and TRBJ1-2; maybe TRBD1 (6 bases). The germline gives CDR1 MGHDK, CDR2 SYGVNS. Trimming cost V 5 bases and J 6 bases, with 16 bases left between them. CDR3 size: 14 residues. Here the CDR3 DNA reads TGTGCCAGCAGTCCCTGGACAGTTAGCAATGGCTACACCTTC. Protein product: CASSPWTVSNGYTF.

This clonotype was recorded a few times. The V call is TRBV7-3, the J call TRBJ2-5; D tentatively fits TRBD1 or TRBD2 (7 bases each). CDR1 and CDR2 (germline): SGHTA, FQGTGA. The CDR3 contains 16 residues. Trimming removed 4 bases at V and 4 bases at J, with 19 bases between. The CDR3 DNA follows: TGTGCCAGCAGCTCGGTCGGGGAGGGGGCAGGAGAGACCCAGTACTTC. It codes for CASSSVGEGAGETQYF.

This clonotype appeared a few times. The rearrangement uses TRBV7-3 and TRBJ2-3; no clear D gene. Germline loops: CDR1 SGHTA, CDR2 FQGTGA. V shed 3 bases and J shed 4 bases, with 8 bases lying between them. There are 13 residues in the CDR3. CDR3 residues: CASSFLAADTQYF. CDR3 nucleotides: TGTGCCAGCAGCTTCCTTGCGGCAGATACGCAGTATTTT.

This clonotype was detected a few times. The V call is TRBV29-1, the J call TRBJ2-5, with TRBD2 identical over 8 bases. The V and J ends lost 4 bases and 5 bases, in that order; junction bases with no gene match: 9. The germline CDR1 and CDR2 sequences are SQVTM and ANQGSEA. The CDR3 has 14 residues. This chain's CDR3 is CSVAGGAWQETQYF. CDR3 sequence (DNA): TGCAGCGTTGCCGGGGGGGCCTGGCAGGAGACCCAGTACTTC.

This clonotype was detected only a few times. The V call is TRBV9, the J call TRBJ2-3, with D possibly TRBD1 on 6 matching bases. Trimming shortened V by 4 bases and J by 2 bases, and 11 bases separated the two germline ends. The CDR3 runs 14 residues. Germline values: CDR1 SGDLS, CDR2 YYNGEE. The CDR3 DNA is TGTGCCAGCAGCTCCTGGACAGCCACAGATACGCAGTATTTT. It yields the protein CASSSWTATDTQYF. The full variable domain, in which reference TRBV9 and TRBJ2-3 provide the parts outside the CDR3, is DSGVTQTPKHLITATGQRVTLRCSPRSGDLSVYWYQQSLDQGLQFLIQYYNGEERAKGNILERFSAQQFPDLHSELNLSSLELGDSALYFCASSSWTATDTQYFGPGTRLTVL.

This clonotype was found a few times. V usage is TRBV23-1 and J usage is TRBJ2-7; D uncertain. TRBV23-1 is identified as an open reading frame with a role that is uncertain. V lost 8 bases and J lost 3, with 14 bases in between. The length of the CDR3 is 13 residues. DNA of the CDR3: TGCGCCAGCCCAGTCCCGACCTGCTACGAGCAGTACTTC. Translated, it gives CASPVPTCYEQYF.

The genes are TRBV7-2 and TRBJ2-3; D may correspond to TRBD1 or TRBD2 (5 bases each). The CDR3 extends over 16 amino acids. Germline V gives CDR1 SGHTA, CDR2 FQGNSA. V gave up 2 bases and J gave up 1 base, with 13 bases separating them. Written as DNA, the CDR3 is TGTGCCAGCAGCTTACCGGGGCTTCAGGGCACAGATACGCAGTATTTT. This translates into CASSLPGLQGTDTQYF.

This clonotype appeared a few times. This chain joins TRBV3-1 and TRBJ2-3; no firm D call. V was trimmed by 3 bases and J by 6 bases, leaving 19 bases between them. CDR1 is LGHDT and CDR2 is YNNKEL in the germline V gene (reference sequence). The CDR3 extends over 16 amino acids. The CDR3 here is CASSHPRTGPEDTQYF. The CDR3 DNA follows: TGTGCCAGCAGCCACCCCAGAACCGGGCCCGAGGATACGCAGTATTTT.

This clonotype turned up a few times. J is TRBJ2-7 and V is TRBV7-8; D call uncertain. CDR3 length equals 13 residues. V shed 4 bases and J shed 0 bases, with 7 bases lying between them. Looked up from germline, CDR1 is SGHVS and CDR2 is FQNEAQ. The CDR3 nucleotides are TGTGCCAGCAGCTCTGAAGGCTCCTACGAGCAGTACTTC. This codes for CASSSEGSYEQYF.

This clonotype appeared a single time. The genes are TRBV20-1 and TRBJ2-1; tentatively, D is TRBD1 or TRBD2 (6 bases each). V was cut by 3 bases and J by 4 bases, with 16 bases left in between. Germline CDR1 and CDR2: DFQATT and SNEGSKA (reference sequence). CDR3 length equals 15 residues. Here the CDR3 reads CSARGGQGRYNEQFF. The CDR3, as DNA: TGCAGTGCTAGGGGGGGCCAGGGCAGATACAATGAGCAGTTCTTC.

This clonotype was seen more than once but under ten times. The rearrangement links TRBV18 to TRBJ2-3; the match to TRBD2 covers 9 bases. CDR3 length: 13 residues. The V gene's germline CDR1 is KGHSH and CDR2 LQKENI. J lost 5 bases, V lost 8 bases, and 5 bases had no gene match. CDR3 coding DNA: TGTGCCAGCGCTAGCGGGGTGGAAGATACGCAGTATTTT. Translation gives CASASGVEDTQYF.

The genes are TRBV12-3 or TRBV12-4 and TRBJ2-5, with 7 bases identical to TRBD1. J gave up 3 bases and V 5 bases, and 6 bases lay outside the gene matches. This CDR3 is built from 14 residues. This chain's CDR3 is CASSLRDRKETQYF. The DNA for the CDR3 is TGTGCCAGCAGTCTTCGGGACAGAAAAGAGACCCAGTACTTC.

The J gene is TRBJ2-5, the V gene TRBV7-2; the D is unclear. V shed 1 base and J shed 1 base, with 10 bases lying between them. Germline lookup yields CDR1 SGHTA and CDR2 FQGNSA. The CDR3 has 15 residues. As DNA, the CDR3 is TGTGCCAGCAGCTTAGAGTATGTCGGCCAAGAGACCCAGTACTTC. This codes for CASSLEYVGQETQYF.

This clonotype has a handful of counts. The rearrangement joins TRBV4-1 to TRBJ2-7, with D possibly matching TRBD1 (5 bases). CDR1 and CDR2 (germline): MGHRA, YSYEKL. Trimming took 1 base from V and 10 from J, leaving 17 bases between them. The CDR3 is 14 residues long. CDR3 nucleotides: TGCGCCAGCAGCCAAGTAGGGGCGGAAACTTCACAGTACTTC. This codes for CASSQVGAETSQYF.

The chain is built from TRBV7-3 and TRBJ2-3; D is undetermined. The V gene's germline CDR1 is SGHTA and CDR2 FQGTGA. V was pared by 5 bases and J by 4 bases, with 10 bases between. The CDR3 is 13 amino acids. The CDR3, as DNA: TGTGCCAGCAGCCTTACAATCTCAGATACGCAGTATTTT. Its protein product is CASSLTISDTQYF.

This clonotype was seen a few times. The chain recombines TRBV7-6 with TRBJ2-5; D gene ambiguous. The germline V and J ends were trimmed by 0 bases and 3 bases, with 5 bases remaining between them. CDR1 and CDR2 (germline): SGHVS, FNYEAQ. This CDR3 region has 13 residues. The chain's CDR3 is CASSLATEETQYF. The DNA of the CDR3 is TGTGCCAGCAGCTTAGCAACAGAAGAGACCCAGTACTTC.

The V gene is TRBV7-7, the J gene TRBJ2-5; 10 bases line up with TRBD2. The CDR3 runs 13 residues. CDR1 and CDR2 from the germline V gene are SSHAT and FNYEAQ (reference sequence). With V trimmed by 8 bases and J by 5 bases, 5 bases remained unmatched. The CDR3 region has the DNA TGTGCCAGCCAGCGGGGGGGAGCGGAGACCCAGTACTTC. It is translated as CASQRGGAETQYF.

At least ten counts were recorded for this clonotype. The chain is built from TRBV6-2 or TRBV6-3 and TRBJ2-7; unclear D gene. The CDR3 is 11 amino acids. V lost 3 bases to trimming and J lost 6 bases, with 6 bases between them. Germline assignment: CDR1 MNHEY and CDR2 SVGEGT. The CDR3 DNA reads as TGTGCCAGCAGTTATGGCAGCGAGCAGTACGTC. It is translated as CASSYGSEQYV.

The rearrangement joins TRBV20-1 to TRBJ2-1; 10 bases agree with TRBD1. Losses at the gene ends were 4 bases for V and 4 bases for J; bases not matched to a gene: 4. Per germline, CDR1 DFQATT and CDR2 SNEGSKA (reference sequence). The CDR3 runs to 14 residues. CDR3 in DNA: TGCAGTGCTACCCGGGACAGGGGATACAATGAGCAGTTCTTC. Residues: CSATRDRGYNEQFF.

The chain employs TRBV19 and TRBJ1-1; a weak D match, TRBD1 (5 bases). V was cut by 10 bases and J by 1 base, with 7 bases left in between. CDR1 LNHDA and CDR2 SQIVND come from the germline V gene (reference sequence). The CDR3 contains 11 residues. CDR3 loop: CATTGNTEAFF. CDR3 coding DNA: TGTGCCACCACAGGGAACACTGAAGCTTTCTTT. Together with reference TRBV19 and TRBJ1-1, the CDR3 gives the full variable domain: DGGITQSPKYLFRKEGQNVTLSCEQNLNHDAMYWYRQDPGQGLRLIYYSQIVNDFQKGDIAEGYSVSREKKESFPLTVTSAQKNPTAFYLCATTGNTEAFFGQGTRLTVV.

This chain links TRBV6-5 with TRBJ2-1, with D possibly being TRBD2 (5 bases). Trimming removed 6 bases at V and 7 bases at J, with 16 bases between. The CDR3 runs 14 residues. Germline values: CDR1 MNHEY, CDR2 SVGAGI. The CDR3 here is CASSPRGHENEQFF. The CDR3 DNA reads as TGTGCCAGCAGCCCCCGCGGGCATGAGAATGAGCAGTTCTTC.